These T cell receptor beta chains were read from a single sample in a study of sequential checkpoint blockade in melanoma. Sequencing used immunoSEQ multiplex PCR; TCRdb keeps in-frame clones, though not all of them. The sample yields tens of thousands of clones, roughly 32% seen once. Sequenced material: tumor tissue (inferred from file names), taken from a patient given nivolumab and ipilimumab in sequence. These receptors came from a human donor with melanoma. CDR3s include the opening cysteine and the closing phenylalanine or tryptophan. A D gene is named only where the DNA matches it firmly. Only part of the rows carry a size: once, few, many, or a class if the clone is expanded.

j_call: TRBJ2-7; v_call: TRBV18; clone_size: -; d_call: -; cdr3_nt: TGTGCCAGCTCATACGGACAGCGACCCTCCTACGAGCAGTACTTC; cdr3_aa: CASSYGQRPSYEQYF
j_call: TRBJ1-1; v_call: TRBV10-3; clone_size: -; d_call: -; cdr3_nt: TGTGCCATCAGTGAGCCGCCACTGAACGCTTTCTTT; cdr3_aa: CAISEPPLNAFF
j_call: TRBJ2-7; v_call: TRBV18; clone_size: -; d_call: -; cdr3_nt: TGTGCCAGCTCACCTAGCGGCCCGGGACAGATCTACGAGCAGTACTTC; cdr3_aa: CASSPSGPGQIYEQYF
j_call: TRBJ1-1; v_call: TRBV18; clone_size: -; d_call: -; cdr3_nt: TGTGCCAGCTCACGCGGGGGTTGGGGCACTGAAGCTTTCTTT; cdr3_aa: CASSRGGWGTEAFF
j_call: TRBJ1-2; v_call: TRBV27; clone_size: -; d_call: -; cdr3_nt: TGTGCCAGCAGTCCGAGGGGGGGAACGCGGGGCTACACCTTC; cdr3_aa: CASSPRGGTRGYTF
j_call: TRBJ2-2; v_call: TRBV2; clone_size: few; d_call: -; cdr3_nt: TGTGCCAGCAGTTCCCAGGGTACCGGGGAGCTGTTTTTT; cdr3_aa: CASSSQGTGELFF
j_call: TRBJ2-1; v_call: TRBV6-8; clone_size: few; d_call: -; cdr3_nt: TGTGCCAGCAGACTGGGGGGACTGAGCTCCTACAATGAGCAGTTCTTC; cdr3_aa: CASRLGGLSSYNEQFF
j_call: TRBJ2-1; v_call: TRBV6-8; clone_size: few; d_call: TRBD2; cdr3_nt: TGTGCCATCAGCATCAGCGGGAGCTCCTACAATGAGCAGTTCTTC; cdr3_aa: CAISISGSSYNEQFF
j_call: TRBJ2-7; v_call: TRBV6-8; clone_size: -; d_call: TRBD2; cdr3_nt: TGTGCCAGCAGTTACCCCCAGCGGGAGGGCCGCTACGAGCAGTACTTC; cdr3_aa: CASSYPQREGRYEQYF
j_call: TRBJ2-1; v_call: TRBV9; clone_size: -; d_call: TRBD1; cdr3_nt: TGTGCCAGCAGAACCATCGGGACAGTCAGCTCCTACAATGAGCAGTTCTTC; cdr3_aa: CASRTIGTVSSYNEQFF
j_call: TRBJ2-4; v_call: TRBV15; clone_size: medium-sized; d_call: TRBD2; cdr3_nt: TGTGCCACTTCTAGCGGGGCTACCAAAAACATTCAGTACTTC; cdr3_aa: CATSSGATKNIQYF
j_call: TRBJ2-3; v_call: TRBV18; clone_size: -; d_call: -; cdr3_nt: TGTGCCAGCTCACCACCCTCCGGCGGGACACACACAGATACGCAGTATTTT; cdr3_aa: CASSPPSGGTHTDTQYF
j_call: TRBJ1-1; v_call: TRBV6-8; clone_size: -; d_call: -; cdr3_nt: TGTGCCAGCAGTTACTTTCCTGGTGAAGCTTTCTTT; cdr3_aa: CASSYFPGEAFF
j_call: TRBJ2-7; v_call: TRBV6-8; clone_size: few; d_call: -; cdr3_nt: TGTGCCAGCAGTTTCTGGGGCGGGCCTACGGGGGAGCAGTACTTC; cdr3_aa: CASSFWGGPTGEQYF
j_call: TRBJ1-1; v_call: TRBV19; clone_size: -; d_call: -; cdr3_nt: TGTGCCAGTAGTATAGGGCTGGGACTAAACACTGAAGCTTTCTTT; cdr3_aa: CASSIGLGLNTEAFF
j_call: TRBJ2-3; v_call: TRBV19; clone_size: -; d_call: -; cdr3_nt: TGTGCCAGTACCCTAACTCGGGCTAGCACAGATACGCAGTATTTT; cdr3_aa: CASTLTRASTDTQYF
j_call: TRBJ2-2; v_call: TRBV12-5; clone_size: few; d_call: TRBD2; cdr3_nt: TGTGCCACCGGCGGGGGGGCCGGGGAGCTGTTTTTT; cdr3_aa: CATGGGAGELFF
j_call: TRBJ2-5; v_call: TRBV6-8; clone_size: few; d_call: TRBD2; cdr3_nt: TGTGCCAGCAGTTACATGGGACTAGCGGGATACAAAGAGACCCAGTACTTC; cdr3_aa: CASSYMGLAGYKETQYF
j_call: TRBJ1-4; v_call: TRBV11-3; clone_size: few; d_call: -; cdr3_nt: TGTGCCAGCAGCCCCAGGGCAACTAATGAAAAACTGTTTTTT; cdr3_aa: CASSPRATNEKLFF
j_call: TRBJ2-3; v_call: TRBV19; clone_size: -; d_call: TRBD2; cdr3_nt: TGTGCCAGTACCCCTAGCGGGGGGGCCATAGATACGCAGTATTTT; cdr3_aa: CASTPSGGAIDTQYF
j_call: TRBJ2-3; v_call: TRBV14; clone_size: once; d_call: -; cdr3_nt: TGTGCCAGCAGCCAAGTTGGGGGTAGCACAGATACGCAGTATTTT; cdr3_aa: CASSQVGGSTDTQYF
j_call: TRBJ1-2; v_call: TRBV29-1; clone_size: -; d_call: TRBD1; cdr3_nt: TGCAGCGTCGGGACAGGAGATACCAACTATGGCTACACCTTC; cdr3_aa: CSVGTGDTNYGYTF
j_call: TRBJ1-5; v_call: TRBV6-8; clone_size: few; d_call: -; cdr3_nt: TGTGCCAGCGTCATTCATGGGGGGGATCGACAGCCCCAGCATTTT; cdr3_aa: CASVIHGGDRQPQHF
j_call: TRBJ2-2; v_call: TRBV9; clone_size: -; d_call: -; cdr3_nt: TGTGCCAGCAGCGTAGAATTTCAATTCGGGGAGCTGTTTTTT; cdr3_aa: CASSVEFQFGELFF
j_call: TRBJ1-5; v_call: TRBV11-3; clone_size: -; d_call: TRBD1; cdr3_nt: TGTGCCAGCAGCCTGGGACAGGGAGATCAGCCCCAGCATTTT; cdr3_aa: CASSLGQGDQPQHF
j_call: TRBJ1-2; v_call: TRBV7-7; clone_size: -; d_call: -; cdr3_nt: TGTGCCAGCAGCTTGAACATCCTCCTTAACTATGGCTACACCTTC; cdr3_aa: CASSLNILLNYGYTF
j_call: TRBJ2-5; v_call: TRBV19; clone_size: once; d_call: -; cdr3_nt: TGTGCCAGTAGTATTGGGAGACTCTCCAAAGAGACCCAGTACTTC; cdr3_aa: CASSIGRLSKETQYF
j_call: TRBJ1-6; v_call: TRBV7-6; clone_size: many; d_call: -; cdr3_nt: TGTGCCAGCAGCTTGGTCGGGTCGGTGATCTCGATTTCACCCCTCCACTTT; cdr3_aa: CASSLVGSVISISPLHF
j_call: TRBJ2-1; v_call: TRBV5-1; clone_size: -; d_call: -; cdr3_nt: TGCGCCAGCAGCTTGATATTGGGAGGTGCCTACAATGAGCAGTTCTTC; cdr3_aa: CASSLILGGAYNEQFF
j_call: TRBJ2-1; v_call: TRBV18; clone_size: -; d_call: TRBD2; cdr3_nt: TGTGCCAGCTCACCCGGGAGGTATGAGCAGTTCTTC; cdr3_aa: CASSPGRYEQFF
j_call: TRBJ2-5; v_call: TRBV2; clone_size: few; d_call: -; cdr3_nt: TGTGCCAGCAGTAAAGTCCACCAAGAGACCCAGTACTTC; cdr3_aa: CASSKVHQETQYF
j_call: TRBJ2-1; v_call: TRBV6-8; clone_size: few; d_call: -; cdr3_nt: TGTGCCAGCAGTGATCGGGGAAGCTCCTACAATGAGCAGTTCTTC; cdr3_aa: CASSDRGSSYNEQFF
j_call: TRBJ1-6; v_call: TRBV10-1; clone_size: -; d_call: -; cdr3_nt: TGCGCCAGCAGAGCAGATTCACCCCTCCACTTT; cdr3_aa: CASRADSPLHF
j_call: TRBJ1-1; v_call: TRBV12-5; clone_size: -; d_call: TRBD1; cdr3_nt: TGTGCTAGTGGTCTTCCGACAGGGAAGGACACTGAAGCTTTCTTT; cdr3_aa: CASGLPTGKDTEAFF
j_call: TRBJ2-5; v_call: TRBV11-3; clone_size: many; d_call: -; cdr3_nt: TGTGCCAGCAGCTTGTTGGGCCAGCTAGAGACCCAGTACTTC; cdr3_aa: CASSLLGQLETQYF
j_call: TRBJ1-6; v_call: TRBV11-3; clone_size: few; d_call: -; cdr3_nt: TGTGCCAGCAGCCCGACGGAATCCCCGCGAGGTTCACCCCTCCACTTT; cdr3_aa: CASSPTESPRGSPLHF
j_call: TRBJ1-3; v_call: TRBV15; clone_size: -; d_call: -; cdr3_nt: TGTGCCACCAGCAGGGGAGGAAACACCCTCGGAAACACCATATATTTT; cdr3_aa: CATSRGGNTLGNTIYF
j_call: TRBJ2-7; v_call: TRBV2; clone_size: few; d_call: TRBD2; cdr3_nt: TGTGCCAGCAGCCCGGCAATCTGGGGGGGCTCCTACGAGCAGTACTTC; cdr3_aa: CASSPAIWGGSYEQYF
j_call: TRBJ1-5; v_call: TRBV28; clone_size: few; d_call: -; cdr3_nt: TGTGCCAGCAGACGGGGCAATCAGCCCCAGCATTTT; cdr3_aa: CASRRGNQPQHF
j_call: TRBJ2-5; v_call: TRBV10-1; clone_size: -; d_call: TRBD2; cdr3_nt: TGCGCCAGCAGCCAAAAACCCGGGCGGGAGTACCAAGAGACCCAGTACTTC; cdr3_aa: CASSQKPGREYQETQYF
j_call: TRBJ2-3; v_call: TRBV6-8; clone_size: -; d_call: TRBD2; cdr3_nt: TGTGCCAGCAGCTTAGCGGGGGGAGATACGCAGTATTTT; cdr3_aa: CASSLAGGDTQYF
j_call: TRBJ2-3; v_call: TRBV6-8; clone_size: -; d_call: -; cdr3_nt: TGTGCCAGCAGGGAGAGGCAGGGACTGGGTACGCAGTATTTT; cdr3_aa: CASRERQGLGTQYF
j_call: TRBJ2-7; v_call: TRBV6-8; clone_size: few; d_call: -; cdr3_nt: TGTGCCAGCAGTTACTCTAGGGACTCCTACGAGCAGTACTTC; cdr3_aa: CASSYSRDSYEQYF
j_call: TRBJ2-1; v_call: TRBV5-1; clone_size: -; d_call: TRBD2; cdr3_nt: TGCGCCAGCAGCCCCGGGACTAGCGGGTACAATGAGCAGTTCTTC; cdr3_aa: CASSPGTSGYNEQFF
j_call: TRBJ2-7; v_call: TRBV28; clone_size: -; d_call: TRBD2; cdr3_nt: TGTGCCAGCAGAGGTCTAGCGGGGGGGAGGGAGCAGTACTTC; cdr3_aa: CASRGLAGGREQYF
j_call: TRBJ1-5; v_call: TRBV6-8; clone_size: few; d_call: -; cdr3_nt: TGTGCCAGCGCCAGGGGAAGAAAAAGCAATCAGCCCCAGCATTTT; cdr3_aa: CASARGRKSNQPQHF
j_call: TRBJ1-4; v_call: TRBV5-1; clone_size: -; d_call: -; cdr3_nt: TGCGCCAGCACCGCAGGGGCGACAACTAATGAAAAACTGTTTTTT; cdr3_aa: CASTAGATTNEKLFF
j_call: TRBJ2-7; v_call: TRBV1; clone_size: few; d_call: -; cdr3_nt: TGCGCCAGCAGCCAAGCTCCGGACTCCTACGAGCAGTACTTC; cdr3_aa: CASSQAPDSYEQYF
j_call: TRBJ2-2; v_call: TRBV6-8; clone_size: -; d_call: TRBD1; cdr3_nt: TGTGCCAGCAGTTATACGAGGACAGGGACATACACCGGGGAGCTGTTTTTT; cdr3_aa: CASSYTRTGTYTGELFF
j_call: TRBJ1-5; v_call: TRBV6-8; clone_size: few; d_call: TRBD1; cdr3_nt: TGTGCCAGCAGTTCTAGCGGGACAGCACATCAGCCCCAGCATTTT; cdr3_aa: CASSSSGTAHQPQHF
j_call: TRBJ2-1; v_call: TRBV6-8; clone_size: few; d_call: TRBD2; cdr3_nt: TGTGCCAGCAGTGCCGAAACGGCGGGAGTTCACAATGAGCAGTTCTTC; cdr3_aa: CASSAETAGVHNEQFF
j_call: TRBJ1-2; v_call: TRBV30; clone_size: -; d_call: TRBD1; cdr3_nt: TGTGCCTGGAGTGTAATCCGGGACAGTCAGGACGGCTACACCTTC; cdr3_aa: CAWSVIRDSQDGYTF
j_call: TRBJ1-1; v_call: TRBV5-1; clone_size: -; d_call: TRBD1; cdr3_nt: TGCGCCAGCAGCTTCGATGGGACAGCCAACACTGAAGCTTTCTTT; cdr3_aa: CASSFDGTANTEAFF
j_call: TRBJ2-3; v_call: TRBV7-6; clone_size: many; d_call: -; cdr3_nt: TGTGCCAGCAGCTTAGTCTGGAGCTCAGATACGCAGTATTTT; cdr3_aa: CASSLVWSSDTQYF
j_call: TRBJ1-5; v_call: TRBV11-3; clone_size: many; d_call: -; cdr3_nt: TGTGCCAGCAGCCAAGTTTCTGATAGCAATCAGCCCCAGCATTTT; cdr3_aa: CASSQVSDSNQPQHF